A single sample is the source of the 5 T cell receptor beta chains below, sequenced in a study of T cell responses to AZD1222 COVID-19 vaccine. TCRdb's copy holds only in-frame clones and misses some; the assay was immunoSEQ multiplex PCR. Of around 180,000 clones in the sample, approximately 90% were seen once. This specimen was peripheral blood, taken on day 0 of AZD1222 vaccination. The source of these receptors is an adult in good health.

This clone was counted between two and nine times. As DNA, the CDR3 is TGTGCCAGCACCAGGACAGACTATAATTCACCCCTCCACTTT. Encoded protein: CASTRTDYNSPLHF. V gene TRBV27 combines with J gene TRBJ1-6, with a weak D call TRBD1 (6 bases). The CDR3 has 14 residues. The germline V gene encodes CDR1 MNHEY and CDR2 SMNVEV (reference sequence). V lost 7 bases and J 3 bases, leaving 10 bases between the germline ends.

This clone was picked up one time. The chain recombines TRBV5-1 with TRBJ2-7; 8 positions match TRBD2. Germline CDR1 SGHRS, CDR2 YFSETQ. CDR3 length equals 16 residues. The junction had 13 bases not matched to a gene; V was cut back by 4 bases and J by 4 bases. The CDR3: CASSPGGLEAAYEQYF. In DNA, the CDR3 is TGCGCCAGCAGCCCGGGAGGGTTGGAGGCGGCGTACGAGCAGTACTTC.

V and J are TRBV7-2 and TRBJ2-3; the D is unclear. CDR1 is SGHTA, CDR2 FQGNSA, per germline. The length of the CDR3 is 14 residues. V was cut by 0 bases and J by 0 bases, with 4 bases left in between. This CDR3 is CASSLAGSTDTQYF. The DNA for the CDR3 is TGTGCCAGCAGCTTAGCGGGTAGCACAGATACGCAGTATTTT.

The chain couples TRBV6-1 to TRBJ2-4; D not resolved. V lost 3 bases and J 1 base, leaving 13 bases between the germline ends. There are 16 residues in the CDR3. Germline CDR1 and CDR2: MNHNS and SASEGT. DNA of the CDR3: TGTGCCAGCAGTGACCGCGCCCTGGTGGCCAAAAACATTCAGTACTTC. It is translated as CASSDRALVAKNIQYF.

The chain's CDR3 is CSVEGYRQGGTEAFF. CDR3 in DNA: TGCAGCGTTGAAGGGTATCGGCAGGGGGGCACTGAAGCTTTCTTT. The J gene is TRBJ1-1, the V gene TRBV29-1; 7 nucleotides align to TRBD1. Germline loops: CDR1 SQVTM, CDR2 ANQGSEA. This CDR3 has 15 residues. Germline trimming cut 1 base from V and 4 bases from J; bases unmatched to any gene: 9.